The clone carrying this T cell receptor beta chain occurred a few times. Its antigen is unidentified. Unique molecular identifiers featured in each of the TCR beta cDNA libraries. Researchers reported around 510,000 cDNA molecules coming from roughly 0.93 to 9.6 million T cells. TCRdb processed the PCR reads anew with MiXCR; each CDR3 protein has one entry. The sample yields roughly 430,000 distinct CDR3 sequences, 30% to 45% seen once. The germline gives CDR1 MNHEY, CDR2 SMNVEV (reference sequence). V lost 2 bases, J lost 5 bases, and 12 bases lay in between. CDR3 length: 14 residues. The data are from a study of post-analysis software for immune sequencing data. Findings and caveats of the study: Patients used several TRBV segments, including TRBV5-6, TRBV5-1 and TRBV20-1, more often than controls.

The TCR sequence derives from a girl aged 2 to 10 with multiple sclerosis. V usage is TRBV27 and J usage is TRBJ1-2; D unresolved. The sequenced material came from blood. Here the CDR3 reads CASSLKGRGYGYTF. The CDR3 DNA follows: TGTGCCAGCAGTTTAAAAGGTCGGGGATATGGCTACACCTTC.